This T cell receptor beta chain comes out of a study of T cell responses to AZD1222 COVID-19 vaccine. As concerns this clone: Its antigen is currently unknown.

This CDR3 region has 15 residues. V was clipped by 1 base and J by 4 bases, with 11 bases between them. Per germline, CDR1 SGHRS and CDR2 YFSETQ. Findings and limits, study-wide: Spike-specific TCR breadth and depth rose after two AZD1222 doses. Females made up more of the donors, who were largely white British, and clonal diversity may have come out too low. Baseline seropositivity characterized only six AZD1222 recipients.

Assay: immunoSEQ multiplex PCR; the TCRdb copy retains only in-frame clones and omits some. The data show about 120,000 clones, approximately 88% seen once. Sequenced material: peripheral blood, taken on day 0 of AZD1222 vaccination. The sequence came from an adult in good health. The gene calls are TRBV5-1 and TRBJ1-4; weak D call: TRBD1 (6 bases). The DNA of the CDR3 is TGCGCCAGCAGCTTGCAGGGGTATAGTAATGAAAAACTGTTTTTT. Its translation is CASSLQGYSNEKLFF.